The present entry profiles one TCR beta chain with its context. It lacks a known antigen. No clone much larger than this one lies a single base away; base qualities are absent. The meaning of the sample's treatment or condition label: approximately 18 received Ad26.COV2.S at low or high dose, single or two shots; 5 received placebo; per-sample allocation not given. Repertoires of vaccine and placebo recipients were sequenced from samples collected on day 63 after the first injection. Cohort 1b enrolled about two dozen adults aged 18-55 years at a single site in Boston, USA, between 29 July and 7 August 2020. Ad26.COV2.S consisted of a replication-incompetent adenovirus type 26 vector by which a prefusion-stabilized SARS-CoV-2 spike protein from the original Wuhan strain was expressed. The immunoSEQ Assay was the method used to sequence TCRbeta CDR3 regions. After extraction, genomic DNA underwent amplification by bias-controlled multiplex PCR, followed by high-throughput sequencing. The original methods were these. To quantify the absolute abundance of every unique TCRbeta CDR3 region, sequences were collapsed and filtered. Usable DNA was measured by amplifying reference genes present in all nucleated cells, and TCRbeta template counts were normalized to that usable DNA to estimate T cell fraction. Repertoire TCRs were annotated as SARS-CoV-2-specific by exact matching of V gene, CDR3 amino acid sequence and J gene to a known reactive TCR set. The reference SARS-CoV-2 TCR set was derived from MIRA and filtered for enrichment in COVID-19-positive ImmuneCODE repertoires, a step that removed public or cross-reactive TCRs. Based on the MIRA antigens, annotated TCRs were further analysed at the level of specific ORF or position within ORF. Depth was the summed frequency of annotated unique rearrangements, while breadth was defined as annotated unique rearrangements over total unique productive rearrangements. TCR breadth was compared between groups using two-sided Wilcoxon rank-sum tests. This is the immuneACCESS table as TCRdb keeps it, with only in-frame sequences that have V and J called. A part of the clones is gone; compared with another copy, unresolved V genes explain less than half, and the rest is unexplained. From that table come the V and J calls and clone size; the DNA was used to work out D and trimming. The sample table lists about 280,000 clones, around 87% of them with a count of one. Under 4% of the sample is taken by the ten largest.

CDR1 is given as LNHDA and CDR2 as SQIVND, both from the germline V gene (reference sequence). Reading from cysteine to phenylalanine, the CDR3 counts 15 amino acids. The entry retains the CDR3 DNA only, 45 bases that are in frame from base 1. Trimming removed 5 bases from V and 3 bases from J, leaving 13 bases between the germline ends. The data stem from a study of Ad26.COV2.S vaccination and SARS-CoV-2 variants (TCRdb year 2021). General notes on the study: Donors in the vaccine arm were drawn from COV1001, a multicentre, randomized, double-blind, placebo-controlled phase I-IIa trial testing Ad26.COV2.S in healthy adults. The TCR-sequenced set comprised around 30 samples: approximately 19 Ad26.COV2.S vaccine recipients, 5 placebo recipients and 8 SARS-CoV-2 convalescent individuals. Ad26.COV2.S was administered intramuscularly at 5 x 10^10 or 1 x 10^11 viral particles, either as a single shot or as two shots given 56 days apart. Trial participants were randomized into five groups of five: low-dose or high-dose Ad26.COV2.S given once or twice, or placebo on both occasions. TCRbeta repertoire sequencing served as the tool for gauging how specific and how broad the SARS-CoV-2-reactive T cell receptors were following Ad26.COV2.S vaccination. Throughout the experiments and outcome assessment, investigators stayed blinded to trial group allocation.

Broad study findings and their caveats: It was noted by the authors that total T cell responses may have been underestimated by the TCR breadth and depth analyses. Compared with placebo recipients, Ad26.COV2.S recipients showed higher spike-specific TCR breadth (P = 0.0014). Comparing responses between vaccine doses or regimens was not something the study was powered to do. After vaccination, spike-specific CD8+ and CD4+ T cell responses were reported to show substantial breadth. Comparable non-spike TCR breadth was observed between vaccine and placebo recipients, consistent with only spike being contained in the vaccine.

The receptor was derived from a person between 18 and 60 years old who received the Ad26.COV2.S COVID-19 vaccine or a placebo. Sequenced here: peripheral blood, sampled in a trial of Ad26.COV2.S vaccine versus placebo. Here the chain combines TRBV19 and TRBJ1-4; the D gene is possibly TRBD1, with 5 bases matching. The DNA is TGTGCCAGTAGTGGGGCAGACGGGGCTAATGAAAAACTGTTTTTT. Protein translation: CASSGADGANEKLFF. This CDR3, with the reference TRBV19 and TRBJ1-4 proteins standing in past its ends, gives the full variable domain DGGITQSPKYLFRKEGQNVTLSCEQNLNHDAMYWYRQDPGQGLRLIYYSQIVNDFQKGDIAEGYSVSREKKESFPLTVTSAQKNPTAFYLCASSGADGANEKLFFGSGTQLSVL.